This T cell receptor (beta chain) was found in a study of OX40 agonist ivuxolimab in advanced cancers. Study-level information: The patients received ivuxolimab by intravenous route every 2 weeks at 0.01 to 10 mg/kg. Earlier treatment with anti-PD-1, anti-PD-L1 or anti-CTLA-4 was permitted, and roughly 40% had received some. Those enrolled were 82.7% male, with a mean age of approximately 60 years and ages from about 20 to 90. Study results and limitations: At 0.1 to 3.0 mg/kg and by week 6, clonal expansion occurred in CD4+ and CD8+ blood T cells.

The ends lost 4 bases at V and 4 bases at J; junction bases unmatched: 6. The CDR3 extends over 15 amino acids. Germline CDR1 SGHKS, CDR2 YYEKEE (reference sequence). Concerning this clone: Its antigen is unidentified.

Assay: immunoSEQ multiplex PCR; the TCRdb copy retains only in-frame clones and omits some. Of about 69,000 clones listed, about 88% were seen once; the top ten hold 4% to 4.5%. The origin of this receptor is an adult with an advanced solid tumor such as melanoma, head and neck, liver or kidney cancer. The sequences come from CD4+ or CD8+ T cells sorted from blood, collected in a trial of the OX40 agonist ivuxolimab. V usage is TRBV5-5 and J usage is TRBJ1-1, with TRBD1 matching over 11 bases. This chain's CDR3 is CASSGQGAISTEAFF. The DNA of the CDR3 is TGTGCCAGCAGCGGACAGGGGGCGATTTCCACTGAAGCTTTCTTT.